Listed below are T cell receptor beta chains from one sample, sequenced in a study of T cell changes during pregnancy in multiple sclerosis. The protocol was immunoSEQ multiplex PCR, while the TCRdb copy is restricted to in-frame clones and leaves out a portion. This table holds 55,000 to 65,000 clones, approximately 94% found once. The starting material was CD8+ T cells from peripheral blood mononuclear cells, obtained in the third trimester of pregnancy. The receptors here all came from a female donor with multiple sclerosis, enrolled in a pregnancy study. The CDR3 runs from the conserved cysteine through the conserved F or W. D genes are given only for firm matches. Size tells how often a clone was seen (once, few, many) or the class of an expanded clone, and some rows leave it out.

>TRBD1|TRBV10-3|16|TRBJ1-2|-
CAIKSGTGNSNYGYTF
TGTGCCATCAAATCCGGGACAGGGAATTCTAACTATGGCTACACCTTC
>TRBD2|TRBV7-9|14|TRBJ2-7|-
CASSPPSGGYEQYF
TGTGCCAGCAGCCCCCCTAGCGGGGGCTACGAGCAGTACTTC
>-|TRBV14|14|TRBJ1-1|-
CASSQDVTVLGAFF
TGTGCCAGCAGCCAAGATGTTACAGTCTTGGGAGCTTTCTTT
>-|TRBV6-1|14|TRBJ1-5|-
CASSEGGIKQPQHF
TGTGCCAGCAGTGAAGGGGGCATCAAGCAGCCCCAGCATTTT
>-|TRBV11-3|14|TRBJ2-1|-
CASSPRGSYNEQFF
TGTGCCAGTAGCCCACGGGGCTCCTACAATGAGCAGTTCTTC
>-|TRBV5-6|14|TRBJ2-2|-
CASSLYLGAGELFF
TGTGCCAGCAGCTTGTATTTAGGAGCCGGGGAGCTGTTTTTT
>-|TRBV6-5|13|TRBJ2-7|-
CASSIDSSYEQYF
TGTGCCAGCAGCATCGACAGTTCTTACGAGCAGTACTTC
>-|TRBV7-8|17|TRBJ2-1|-
CASTEGAEAWGENEQFF
TGTGCCAGCACCGAGGGAGCGGAGGCTTGGGGGGAGAATGAGCAGTTCTTC
>-|TRBV5-1|12|TRBJ2-3|-
CASSLGGGPEYF
TGCGCCAGCAGCCTAGGCGGAGGACCTGAGTATTTT
>TRBD1|TRBV2|14|TRBJ2-7|-
CASTDRGLTYEQYF
TGTGCCAGCACCGACAGGGGGCTCACCTACGAGCAGTACTTC
>TRBD2|TRBV7-9|15|TRBJ2-1|-
CASTFFGAGGNEQFF
TGTGCCAGCACCTTTTTTGGTGCGGGAGGGAATGAGCAGTTCTTC
>-|TRBV6-1|13|TRBJ1-5|-
CASRNIGNQPQHF
TGTGCCAGCAGAAATATCGGCAATCAGCCCCAGCATTTT
>-|TRBV5-3|14|TRBJ2-7|-
CASSLGTGGLEQYF
TGTGCCAGCAGCCTAGGGACCGGGGGACTCGAGCAGTACTTC
>TRBD2|TRBV5-1|16|TRBJ2-2|-
CASSKLAGVSAGELFF
TGCGCCAGCAGCAAACTAGCGGGAGTATCGGCCGGGGAGCTGTTTTTT
>TRBD1|TRBV18|17|TRBJ1-2|-
CASSPDRGPPFPYGYTF
TGTGCCAGCTCACCGGACAGGGGGCCCCCCTTCCCCTATGGCTACACCTTC
>-|TRBV27|15|TRBJ2-1|-
CASSLNAGTYNEQFF
TGTGCCAGCAGTTTGAACGCGGGGACCTACAATGAGCAGTTCTTC
>-|TRBV7-9|15|TRBJ2-1|-
CASSLGGGKVNEQFF
TGTGCCAGCAGCTTAGGTGGCGGGAAGGTAAATGAGCAGTTCTTC
>-|TRBV2|14|TRBJ2-1|-
CASGSSAIYNEQFF
TGTGCCAGCGGGTCTAGCGCCATTTACAATGAGCAGTTCTTC
>-|TRBV11-3|13|TRBJ2-1|-
CASSARLDNEQFF
TGTGCCAGCAGCGCACGACTAGACAATGAGCAGTTCTTC
>-|TRBV9|14|TRBJ1-2|-
CASSDTFTNYGYTF
TGTGCCAGCAGCGACACCTTTACTAACTATGGCTACACCTTC
>TRBD1|TRBV2|16|TRBJ2-1|-
CASRERAGGAYNEQFF
TGTGCCAGCAGGGAAAGGGCAGGGGGCGCCTACAATGAGCAGTTCTTC
>TRBD1|TRBV6-6|15|TRBJ2-3|once
CASSYTTGVGDTQYF
TGTGCCAGCAGTTACACAACAGGGGTGGGAGATACGCAGTATTTT
>TRBD2|TRBV19|15|TRBJ2-1|-
CASALSGSSYNEQFF
TGTGCCAGTGCCCTTAGCGGGAGTTCCTACAATGAGCAGTTCTTC
>TRBD1|TRBV4-1|15|TRBJ1-1|many
CASSQDGTGLTEAFF
TGCGCCAGCAGCCAAGACGGGACAGGGTTGACTGAAGCTTTCTTT
>-|TRBV7-9|15|TRBJ2-7|-
CASSRAQGGSYEQYF
TGTGCCAGCAGCCGGGCGCAGGGTGGATCCTACGAGCAGTACTTC
>TRBD2|TRBV6-1|17|TRBJ2-1|-
CASSERLAGVGYNEQFF
TGTGCCAGCAGTGAAAGACTAGCGGGAGTGGGGTACAATGAGCAGTTCTTC
>TRBD1|TRBV7-9|18|TRBJ1-3|-
CASTPLGQLKARGNTIYF
TGTGCCAGCACCCCCCTGGGACAGCTAAAAGCGCGTGGAAACACCATATATTTT
>-|TRBV5-6|14|TRBJ2-5|-
CASSLGSWRETQYF
TGTGCCAGCAGCCTCGGATCGTGGCGGGAGACCCAGTACTTC
>TRBD1|TRBV5-1|12|TRBJ2-7|-
CASSTTGVEQYF
TGCGCCAGCAGCACAACAGGGGTCGAGCAGTACTTC
>TRBD1|TRBV5-1|15|TRBJ1-1|-
CASSRRRDRYTEAFF
TGCGCCAGCAGCCGCCGCCGGGACAGGTACACTGAAGCTTTCTTT
>-|TRBV7-2|10|TRBJ1-1|-
CASSSGRAFF
TGTGCCAGCAGCTCAGGGCGAGCTTTCTTT
>TRBD2|TRBV29-1|14|TRBJ2-1|-
CSVLAGGRWNEQFF
TGCAGCGTGCTAGCGGGAGGGAGGTGGAATGAGCAGTTCTTC
>TRBD2|TRBV4-1|15|TRBJ2-1|-
CASSQVLSSGTEQFF
TGCGCCAGCAGCCAAGTTCTCTCTAGCGGGACAGAGCAGTTCTTC
>TRBD2|TRBV2|16|TRBJ2-5|once
CASSGILAGYQETQYF
TGTGCCAGCAGTGGCATACTAGCGGGGTACCAAGAGACCCAGTACTTC
>-|TRBV5-6|14|TRBJ2-1|-
CASSLAGEDNEQFF
TGTGCCAGCAGCTTGGCGGGAGAGGACAATGAGCAGTTCTTC
>-|TRBV6-5|15|TRBJ1-5|-
CASSYSGEGNQPQHF
TGTGCCAGCAGTTACTCAGGGGAGGGCAATCAGCCCCAGCATTTT
>-|TRBV6-4|12|TRBJ2-1|-
CASSSTRNEQFF
TGTGCCAGCAGTTCGACTCGCAATGAGCAGTTCTTC
>-|TRBV6-1|13|TRBJ1-1|-
CATDDRLGLRAFF
TGTGCCACCGACGACAGATTGGGACTCCGAGCTTTCTTT
>TRBD1|TRBV4-1|14|TRBJ1-2|-
CASSQGGTGVGYTF
TGCGCCAGCAGCCAAGGAGGGACAGGGGTCGGCTACACCTTC
>TRBD1|TRBV5-1|18|TRBJ2-7|-
CASSWDPAGQGTTYEQYF
TGCGCCAGCAGCTGGGACCCTGCGGGACAGGGGACCACCTACGAGCAGTACTTC
>-|TRBV6-4|13|TRBJ1-6|-
CASSDSTNSPLHF
TGTGCCAGCAGTGACTCGACAAATTCACCCCTCCACTTT
>-|TRBV9|12|TRBJ2-1|-
CASSSSDNEQFF
TGTGCCAGTAGCAGTTCAGACAATGAGCAGTTCTTC
>-|TRBV27|14|TRBJ1-4|-
CASSPGWTNEKLFF
TGTGCCAGCAGTCCAGGGTGGACTAATGAAAAACTGTTTTTT
>-|TRBV9|13|TRBJ1-1|once
CASGGDTQTEAFF
TGTGCCAGCGGGGGGGACACCCAAACTGAAGCTTTCTTT
>-|TRBV14|13|TRBJ2-2|-
CASSQVDTGELFF
TGTGCCAGCAGCCAAGTAGACACCGGGGAGCTGTTTTTT